The TCR beta chain under discussion was sequenced for a study of response to subunit inactivated influenza vaccine. Study results and caveats: Few additional T cells are recruited per seasonal influenza vaccination, authors suggested.

MiXCR, applied by TCRdb to the RT-PCR reads, yields one record per CDR3 protein. Altogether around 580,000 distinct CDR3 sequences are present, approximately 10% being singletons, with the ten largest covering roughly a tenth. V was clipped by 5 bases and J by 5 bases, with 12 bases between them. The germline gives CDR1 SGHTA, CDR2 FQGNSA. The CDR3 runs 13 residues. This clonotype was seen a handful of times. Antigen specificity is unknown. This TCR was sampled from a man between 45 and 60 years old who received an inactivated influenza vaccine. The chain combines TRBV7-2 with TRBJ2-5; D is unclear. Material: PBMCs from blood, obtained on the day of vaccination. DNA for the CDR3: TGTGCCAGCAGCAGCCGGGCGACGGAGACCCAGTACTTC. Encoded protein: CASSSRATETQYF.